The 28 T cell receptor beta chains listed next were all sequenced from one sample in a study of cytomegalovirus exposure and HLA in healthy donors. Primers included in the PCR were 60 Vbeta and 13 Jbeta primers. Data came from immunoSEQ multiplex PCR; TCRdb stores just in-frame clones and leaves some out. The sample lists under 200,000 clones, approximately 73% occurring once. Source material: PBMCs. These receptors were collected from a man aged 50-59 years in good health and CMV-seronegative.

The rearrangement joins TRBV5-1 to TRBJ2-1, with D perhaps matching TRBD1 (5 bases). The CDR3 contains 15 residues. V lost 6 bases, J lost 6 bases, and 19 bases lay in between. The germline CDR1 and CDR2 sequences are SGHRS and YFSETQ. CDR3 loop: CASIVDIGVGNEQFF. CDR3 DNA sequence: TGCGCCAGCATCGTGGACATTGGGGTTGGCAATGAGCAGTTCTTC.

The CDR3 loop reads CATLQRVRVVRAFF. CDR3 bases: TGTGCCACCCTGCAGAGGGTGAGGGTCGTACGGGCTTTCTTT. The V gene is TRBV19, the J gene TRBJ1-1; D is undetermined. The CDR3 is 14 residues long. V was pared by 10 bases and J by 11 bases, with 26 bases between. CDR1 and CDR2 from the germline V gene are LNHDA and SQIVND (reference sequence).

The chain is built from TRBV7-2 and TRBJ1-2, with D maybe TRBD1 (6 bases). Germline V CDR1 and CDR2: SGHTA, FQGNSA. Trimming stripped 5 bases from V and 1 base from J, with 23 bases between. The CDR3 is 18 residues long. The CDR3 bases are TGTGCCAGCAGCCCCTCAAGAGAAGGGGGGGGGATTAACTATGGCTACACCTTC. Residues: CASSPSREGGGINYGYTF.

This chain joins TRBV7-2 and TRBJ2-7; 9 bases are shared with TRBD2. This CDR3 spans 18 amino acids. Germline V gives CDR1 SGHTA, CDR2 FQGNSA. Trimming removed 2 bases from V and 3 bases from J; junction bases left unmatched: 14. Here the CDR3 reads CASSLTGGWGLAFYEQYF. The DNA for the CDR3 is TGTGCCAGCAGCTTAACGGGTGGGTGGGGACTAGCCTTCTACGAGCAGTACTTC.

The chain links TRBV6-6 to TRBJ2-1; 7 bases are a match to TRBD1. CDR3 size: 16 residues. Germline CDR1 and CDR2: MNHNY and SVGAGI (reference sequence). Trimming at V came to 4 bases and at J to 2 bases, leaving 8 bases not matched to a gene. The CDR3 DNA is TGTGCCAGCAGTTCCCTCCACAGGGGCCCCTACAATGAGCAGTTCTTC. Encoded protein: CASSSLHRGPYNEQFF.

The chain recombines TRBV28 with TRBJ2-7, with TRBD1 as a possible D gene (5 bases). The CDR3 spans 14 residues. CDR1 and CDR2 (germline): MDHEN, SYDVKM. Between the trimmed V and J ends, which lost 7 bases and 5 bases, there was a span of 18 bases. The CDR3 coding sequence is TGTGCCAGCACAACACAGGCACATATCCACGAGCAGTACTTC. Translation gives CASTTQAHIHEQYF.

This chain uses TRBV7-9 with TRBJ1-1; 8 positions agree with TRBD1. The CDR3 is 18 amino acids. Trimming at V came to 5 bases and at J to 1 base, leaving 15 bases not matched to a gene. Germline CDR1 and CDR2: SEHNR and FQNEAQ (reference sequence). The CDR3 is CASSPTGQGGRQNTEAFF. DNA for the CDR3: TGTGCCAGCAGCCCAACCGGACAGGGAGGGCGGCAGAACACTGAAGCTTTCTTT.

The CDR3 DNA is TGTGCCAGCAGTGACACACACAGGGGCCCCTATGGCTACACCTTC. Amino acids: CASSDTHRGPYGYTF. The V gene is TRBV6-4, the J gene TRBJ1-2, with 7 bases lining up with TRBD1. Germline values: CDR1 MRHNA, CDR2 SNTAGT. This CDR3 is 15 amino acids long. The V gene end was trimmed by 2 bases and the J gene end by 4 bases; junction bases not matched to a gene: 7.

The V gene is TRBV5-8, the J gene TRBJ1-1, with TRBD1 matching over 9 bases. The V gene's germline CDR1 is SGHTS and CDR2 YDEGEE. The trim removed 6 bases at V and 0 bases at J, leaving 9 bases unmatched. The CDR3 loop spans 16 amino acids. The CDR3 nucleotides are TGTGCCAGCAAACGAGGGACAGGGCTCATGAACACTGAAGCTTTCTTT. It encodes CASKRGTGLMNTEAFF.

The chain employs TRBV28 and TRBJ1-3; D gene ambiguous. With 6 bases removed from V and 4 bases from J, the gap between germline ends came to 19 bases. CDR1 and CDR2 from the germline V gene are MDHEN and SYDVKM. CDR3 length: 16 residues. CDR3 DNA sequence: TGTGCCAGCAGCCGAAATGGGCAGGTCCGAGGAAACACCATATATTTT. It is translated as CASSRNGQVRGNTIYF.

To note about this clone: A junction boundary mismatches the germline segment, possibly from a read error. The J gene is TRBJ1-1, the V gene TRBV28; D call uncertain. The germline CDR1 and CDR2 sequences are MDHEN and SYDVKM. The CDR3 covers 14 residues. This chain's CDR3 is CASSLFGGGAEAFF. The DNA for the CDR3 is TGTGCCAGCAGCTTATTTGGCGGTGGCGCTGAAGCTTTCTTT.

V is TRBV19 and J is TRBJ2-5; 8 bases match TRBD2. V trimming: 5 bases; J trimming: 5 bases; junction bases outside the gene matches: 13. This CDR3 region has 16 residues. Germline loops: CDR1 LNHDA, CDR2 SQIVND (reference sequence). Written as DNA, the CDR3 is TGTGCCAGTAGTGTCCGTTACGGGGGCGGGGGGGAGACCCAGTACTTC. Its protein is CASSVRYGGGGETQYF.

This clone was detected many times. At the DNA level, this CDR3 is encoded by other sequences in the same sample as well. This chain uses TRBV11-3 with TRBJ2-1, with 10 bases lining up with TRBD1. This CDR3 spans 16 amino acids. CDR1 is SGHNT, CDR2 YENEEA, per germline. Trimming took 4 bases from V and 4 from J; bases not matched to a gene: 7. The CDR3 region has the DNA TGTGCCAGCAGCTCTCGGGACAGGGGTTCTTACAATGAGCAGTTCTTC. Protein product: CASSSRDRGSYNEQFF.

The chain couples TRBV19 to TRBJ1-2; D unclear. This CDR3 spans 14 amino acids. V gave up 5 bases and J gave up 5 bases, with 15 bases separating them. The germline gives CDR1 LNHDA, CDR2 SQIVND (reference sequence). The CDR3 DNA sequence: TGTGCCAGTAGTCCCTCTGCGGCCGCATATGGCTACACCTTC. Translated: CASSPSAAAYGYTF. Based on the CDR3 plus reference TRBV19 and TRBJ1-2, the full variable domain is DGGITQSPKYLFRKEGQNVTLSCEQNLNHDAMYWYRQDPGQGLRLIYYSQIVNDFQKGDIAEGYSVSREKKESFPLTVTSAQKNPTAFYLCASSPSAAAYGYTFGSGTRLTVV.

The CDR3 DNA reads as TGTGCCAGCAGCTTGGCTGGACAGGGTGGAGAGACCCAGTACTTC. Translating gives CASSLAGQGGETQYF. This sequence joins TRBV5-8 and TRBJ2-5, with TRBD1 identical over 8 bases. The CDR3 spans 15 residues. Germline V CDR1 and CDR2: SGHTS, YDEGEE. Losses at the gene ends were 0 bases for V and 4 bases for J; bases not matched to a gene: 5.

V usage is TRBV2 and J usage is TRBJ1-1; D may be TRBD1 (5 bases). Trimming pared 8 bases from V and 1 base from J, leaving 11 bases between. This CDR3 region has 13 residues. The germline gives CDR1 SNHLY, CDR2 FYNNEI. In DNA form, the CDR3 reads TGTGCCAGCGTCAGGGTAGGGAACACTGAAGCTTTCTTT. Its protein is CASVRVGNTEAFF. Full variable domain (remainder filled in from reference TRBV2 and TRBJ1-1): EPEVTQTPSHQVTQMGQEVILRCVPISNHLYFYWYRQILGQKVEFLVSFYNNEISEKSEIFDDQFSVERPDGSNFTLKIRSTKLEDSAMYFCASVRVGNTEAFFGQGTRLTVV.

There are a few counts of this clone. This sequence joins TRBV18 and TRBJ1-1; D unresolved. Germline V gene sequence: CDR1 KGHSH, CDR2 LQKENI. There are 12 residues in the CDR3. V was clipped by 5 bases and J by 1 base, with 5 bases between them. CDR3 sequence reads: CASSSGNTEAFF. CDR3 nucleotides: TGTGCCAGCTCATCAGGGAACACTGAAGCTTTCTTT.

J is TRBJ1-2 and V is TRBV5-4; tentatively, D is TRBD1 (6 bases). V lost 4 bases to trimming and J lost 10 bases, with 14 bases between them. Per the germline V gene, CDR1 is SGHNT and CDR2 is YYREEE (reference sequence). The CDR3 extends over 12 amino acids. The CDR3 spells CASSIQGVDYTF. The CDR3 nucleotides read TGTGCCAGCAGCATACAGGGAGTGGACTACACCTTC. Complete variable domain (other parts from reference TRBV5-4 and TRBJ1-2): ETGVTQSPTHLIKTRGQQVTLRCSSQSGHNTVSWYQQALGQGPQFIFQYYREEENGRGNFPPRFSGLQFPNYSSELNVNALELDDSALYLCASSIQGVDYTFGSGTRLTVV.

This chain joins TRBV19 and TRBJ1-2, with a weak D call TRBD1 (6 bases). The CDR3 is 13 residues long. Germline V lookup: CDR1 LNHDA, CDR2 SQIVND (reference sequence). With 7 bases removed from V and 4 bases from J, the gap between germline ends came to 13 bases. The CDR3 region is CASKYREFYGYTF. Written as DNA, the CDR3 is TGTGCCAGTAAGTACAGGGAATTCTATGGCTACACCTTC.

The CDR3: CAISDRNTEAFF. The DNA of the CDR3 is TGTGCCATCAGTGACAGGAACACTGAAGCTTTCTTT. The gene calls are TRBV10-3 and TRBJ1-1; D not resolved. Germline assignment: CDR1 ENHRY and CDR2 SYGVKD. Trimming took 3 bases from V and 1 from J, leaving 3 bases between them. CDR3 length equals 12 residues.

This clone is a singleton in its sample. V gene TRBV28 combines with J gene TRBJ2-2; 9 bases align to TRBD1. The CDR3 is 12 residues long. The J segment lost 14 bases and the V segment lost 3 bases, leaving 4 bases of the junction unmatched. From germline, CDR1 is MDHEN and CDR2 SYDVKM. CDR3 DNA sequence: TGTGCCAGCAGTTTGGGACAGGGAACCCTGTTTTTT. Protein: CASSLGQGTLFF.

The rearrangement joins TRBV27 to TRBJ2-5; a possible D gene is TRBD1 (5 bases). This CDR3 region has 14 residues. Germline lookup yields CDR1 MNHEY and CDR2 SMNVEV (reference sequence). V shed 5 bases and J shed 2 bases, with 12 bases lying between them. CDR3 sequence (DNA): TGTGCCAGCAGTCCTAGACAGCTTCAAGAGACCCAGTACTTC. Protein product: CASSPRQLQETQYF.

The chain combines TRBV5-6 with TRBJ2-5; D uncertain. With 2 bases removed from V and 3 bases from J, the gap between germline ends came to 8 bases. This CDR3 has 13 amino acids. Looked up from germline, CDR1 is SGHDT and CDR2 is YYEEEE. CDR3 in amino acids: CASSFTVEETQYF. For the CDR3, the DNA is TGTGCCAGCAGCTTTACTGTCGAAGAGACCCAGTACTTC.

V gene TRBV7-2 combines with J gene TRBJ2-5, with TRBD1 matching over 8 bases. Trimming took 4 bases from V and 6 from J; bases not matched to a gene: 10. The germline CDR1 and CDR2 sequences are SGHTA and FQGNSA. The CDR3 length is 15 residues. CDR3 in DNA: TGTGCCAGCAGCTCCTCGACAGGGGAGAAAAAGACCCAGTACTTC. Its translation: CASSSSTGEKKTQYF.

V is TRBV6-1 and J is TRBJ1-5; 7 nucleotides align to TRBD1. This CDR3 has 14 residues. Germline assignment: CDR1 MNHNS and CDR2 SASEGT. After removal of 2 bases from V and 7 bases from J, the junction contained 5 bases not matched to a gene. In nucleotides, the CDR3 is TGTGCCAGCAGTGAAAGAGACAGGGCACAGCCCCAGCATTTT. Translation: CASSERDRAQPQHF.

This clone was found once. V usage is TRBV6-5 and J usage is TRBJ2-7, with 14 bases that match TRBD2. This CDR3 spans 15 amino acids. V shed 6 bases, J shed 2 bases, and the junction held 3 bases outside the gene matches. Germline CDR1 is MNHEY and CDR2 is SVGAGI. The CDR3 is CASSLTSGGAYEQYF. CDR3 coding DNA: TGTGCCAGCAGCCTGACTAGCGGGGGGGCCTACGAGCAGTACTTC.

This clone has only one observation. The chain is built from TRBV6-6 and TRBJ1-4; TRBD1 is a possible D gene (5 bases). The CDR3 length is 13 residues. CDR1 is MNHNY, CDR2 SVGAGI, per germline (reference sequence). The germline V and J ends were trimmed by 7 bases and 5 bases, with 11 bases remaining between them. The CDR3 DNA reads TGTGCCAGCAAAGACAGCAGGAATGAAAAACTGTTTTTT. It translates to CASKDSRNEKLFF.

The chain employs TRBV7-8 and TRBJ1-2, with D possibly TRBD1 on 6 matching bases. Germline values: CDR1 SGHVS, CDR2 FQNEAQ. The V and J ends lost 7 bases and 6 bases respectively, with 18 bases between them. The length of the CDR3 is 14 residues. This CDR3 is CASTLGQGRDGYTF. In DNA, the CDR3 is TGTGCCAGCACCCTGGGTCAGGGGAGGGATGGCTACACCTTC. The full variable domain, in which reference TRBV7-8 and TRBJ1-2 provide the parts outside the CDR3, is GAGVSQSPRYKVAKRGQDVALRCDPISGHVSLFWYQQALGQGPEFLTYFQNEAQLDKSGLPSDRFFAERPEGSVSTLKIQRTQQEDSAVYLCASTLGQGRDGYTFGSGTRLTVV.